The sample holds many counts of the clone carrying this T cell receptor beta chain. These data belong to a study of HIV-infected children after antiretroviral therapy interruption. The sample's treatment: PENTA 11 planned treatment interruption arm or continuous ART arm. Unique molecular identifiers were included in an RNA-based 3' RACE TCR library. MiXCR, applied by TCRdb to the 3' RACE reads, yields one record per CDR3 protein. The data show some 90,000 distinct CDR3 sequences, under 8% seen once. This specimen consisted of CD45RA+ CD4+ T cells from PBMCs, pooled from several time points, obtained from a donor given antiretroviral therapy, either interrupted or continuous. Subset meaning: naive CD4+ CD45RA+ CD45RO- T cells. This clonotype originated in a pool of human donors with HIV.

The CDR3 reads CATSAGDLYEQYF. The CDR3 DNA is TGTGCCACCAGCGCGGGAGATTTGTACGAGCAGTACTTC. The genes are TRBV24-1 and TRBJ2-7; 7 positions agree with TRBD2. Germline V gives CDR1 KGHDR, CDR2 SFDVKD. This CDR3 is built from 13 residues. After removal of 7 bases from V and 4 bases from J, the junction contained 6 bases not matched to a gene.